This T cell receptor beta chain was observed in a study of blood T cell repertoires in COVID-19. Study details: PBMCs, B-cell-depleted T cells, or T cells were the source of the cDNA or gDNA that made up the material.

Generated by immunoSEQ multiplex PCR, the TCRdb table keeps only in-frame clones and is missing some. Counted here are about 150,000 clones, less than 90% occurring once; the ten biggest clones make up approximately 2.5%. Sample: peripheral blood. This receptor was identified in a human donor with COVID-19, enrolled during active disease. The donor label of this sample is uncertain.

CDR3 region: CASSRDGGRSDTQYF. For the CDR3, the DNA is TGTGCCAGTAGTCGGGACGGCGGGAGGTCAGATACGCAGTATTTT. The genes are TRBV19 and TRBJ2-3, with 8 bases lining up with TRBD2. CDR1 is LNHDA and CDR2 is SQIVND in the germline V gene (reference sequence). The CDR3 spans 15 residues. Germline trimming cut 5 bases from V and 4 bases from J; bases unmatched to any gene: 8.